Listed here are 18 T cell receptor beta chains from one sample, sequenced in a study of shared clonotypes between healthy human individuals. The table came from immunoSEQ multiplex PCR; TCRdb's copy has only in-frame clones and leaves some out. Seen here are about 2 million clones, 95% observed once, and the top ten hold 0.13%. The source material was naive CD4+ T cells sorted from blood. The subset was: CD45RA+ positively selected. The receptors originated from a young man in good health.

This chain connects TRBV28 to TRBJ2-7; 8 nucleotides line up with TRBD1. Germline values: CDR1 MDHEN, CDR2 SYDVKM. The CDR3 loop spans 14 amino acids. V was pared by 5 bases and J by 3 bases, with 6 bases of the junction left unmatched. The CDR3 DNA sequence: TGTGCCAGCAGTCTAGACAGGGGAGACTACGAGCAGTACTTC. This encodes CASSLDRGDYEQYF. The complete variable domain, with remaining parts taken from reference TRBV28 and TRBJ2-7, reads DVKVTQSSRYLVKRTGEKVFLECVQDMDHENMFWYRQDPGLGLRLIYFSYDVKMKEKGDIPEGYSVSREKKERFSLILESASTNQTSMYLCASSLDRGDYEQYFGPGTRLTVT.

The chain couples TRBV5-1 to TRBJ1-6; the D is unclear. The germline V gene encodes CDR1 SGHRS and CDR2 YFSETQ. The V and J ends lost 0 bases and 8 bases respectively, with 15 bases between them. The length of the CDR3 is 16 residues. CDR3 sequence (DNA): TGCGCCAGCAGCTTGGGATATAACGACGTATATTCACCCCTCCACTTT. It specifies CASSLGYNDVYSPLHF.

Here the CDR3 DNA reads TGTGCCAGCAGCGTAGGTCTGCTTTCTAATGAAAAACTGTTTTTT. Translation gives CASSVGLLSNEKLFF. The chain uses TRBV9 and TRBJ1-4; D gene uncertain. Trimming removed 0 bases from V and 3 bases from J, with 9 bases in between. Germline CDR1 is SGDLS and CDR2 is YYNGEE. The CDR3 is 15 residues long. Based on the CDR3 plus reference TRBV9 and TRBJ1-4, the full variable domain is DSGVTQTPKHLITATGQRVTLRCSPRSGDLSVYWYQQSLDQGLQFLIQYYNGEERAKGNILERFSAQQFPDLHSELNLSSLELGDSALYFCASSVGLLSNEKLFFGSGTQLSVL.

Concerning this clone: The sample has other DNA sequences that encode this CDR3 too. V and J are TRBV6-1 and TRBJ1-1, with D perhaps matching TRBD1 (5 bases). This CDR3 comprises 12 residues. The V end was cut by 9 bases, the J end by 3 bases, with 11 bases between. The germline CDR1 and CDR2 sequences are MNHNS and SASEGT. The CDR3 spells CASSQGYTEAFF. The CDR3 nucleotides are TGTGCCAGTAGTCAGGGTTACACTGAAGCTTTCTTT.

This clone was picked up one time. The chain employs TRBV5-1 and TRBJ2-3, with D possibly matching TRBD1 (6 bases). The V gene lost 4 bases and the J gene lost 0 bases, with 18 bases spanning the gap. Germline values: CDR1 SGHRS, CDR2 YFSETQ. The CDR3 extends over 17 amino acids. The CDR3 protein is CASSRTDPSFSTDTQYF. CDR3 sequence (DNA): TGCGCCAGCAGCCGGACAGACCCCTCATTTAGCACAGATACGCAGTATTTT.

The J gene is TRBJ1-6, the V gene TRBV5-1, with a weak D call TRBD1 (5 bases). CDR1 and CDR2 (germline): SGHRS, YFSETQ. V was trimmed by 4 bases and J by 5 bases, leaving 10 bases between them. The CDR3 length is 14 residues. CDR3: CASSPEGNNSPLHF. The CDR3 bases are TGCGCCAGCAGCCCCGAGGGGAATAATTCACCCCTCCACTTT. The variable domain in full, completed from reference TRBV5-1 and TRBJ1-6, reads KAGVTQTPRYLIKTRGQQVTLSCSPISGHRSVSWYQQTPGQGLQFLFEYFSETQRNKGNFPGRFSGRQFSNSRSEMNVSTLELGDSALYLCASSPEGNNSPLHFGNGTRLTVT.

This chain joins TRBV7-9 and TRBJ1-6; D remains unclear. CDR1 and CDR2 from the germline V gene are SEHNR and FQNEAQ (reference sequence). V was clipped by 7 bases and J by 8 bases, with 21 bases between them. The CDR3 runs to 16 residues. CDR3 sequence (DNA): TGTGCCAGCACCACCCTCTTGGCAGGTCAAGATTCACCCCTCCACTTT. Translation gives CASTTLLAGQDSPLHF. The entire variable domain, with the rest obtained from reference TRBV7-9 and TRBJ1-6, is as follows: DTGVSQNPRHKITKRGQNVTFRCDPISEHNRLYWYRQTLGQGPEFLTYFQNEAQLEKSRLLSDRFSAERPKGSFSTLEIQRTEQGDSAMYLCASTTLLAGQDSPLHFGNGTRLTVT.

The V call is TRBV6-1, the J call TRBJ1-2; D remains unclear. The CDR3 extends over 13 amino acids. Trimming shortened V by 4 bases and J by 3 bases, and 9 bases separated the two germline ends. Germline V gives CDR1 MNHNS, CDR2 SASEGT. The CDR3 here is CASSVRVDYGYTF. The CDR3 DNA sequence: TGTGCCAGCAGTGTCCGGGTCGACTATGGCTACACCTTC.

The CDR3 nucleotides read TGCGCCAGCAGCCTTCAGGGACGGACCTACGAGCAGTACTTC. This translates into CASSLQGRTYEQYF. The genes are TRBV4-1 and TRBJ2-7, with D perhaps given as TRBD1 or TRBD2 (5 bases each). V was clipped by 4 bases and J by 2 bases, with 12 bases between them. This CDR3 has 14 residues. Germline CDR1 MGHRA, CDR2 YSYEKL.

The V gene is TRBV6-5, the J gene TRBJ2-2; D possibly corresponds to TRBD2 (7 bases). Germline CDR1 MNHEY, CDR2 SVGAGI. The CDR3 is 15 residues long. V shed 10 bases and J shed 0 bases, with 15 bases lying between them. CDR3 bases: TGTGCCACGCGGGGCGGGGGCGCGAACACCGGGGAGCTGTTTTTT. Residues: CATRGGGANTGELFF.

CDR3 region: CASSLQGVSTYEQYF. The CDR3, as DNA: TGTGCCAGCAGTTTACAGGGGGTGAGCACCTACGAGCAGTACTTC. The chain joins TRBV28 to TRBJ2-7; 7 nucleotides align to TRBD1. The CDR3 is 15 amino acids. The V and J ends lost 2 bases and 2 bases, in that order; junction bases with no gene match: 6. Germline-derived CDR1 and CDR2 are MDHEN and SYDVKM. Using reference TRBV28 and TRBJ2-7 for the parts outside the CDR3, the full variable domain is DVKVTQSSRYLVKRTGEKVFLECVQDMDHENMFWYRQDPGLGLRLIYFSYDVKMKEKGDIPEGYSVSREKKERFSLILESASTNQTSMYLCASSLQGVSTYEQYFGPGTRLTVT.

The chain has TRBV5-4 and TRBJ2-7; 8 nucleotides line up with TRBD1. The length of the CDR3 is 14 residues. Germline lookup yields CDR1 SGHNT and CDR2 YYREEE (reference sequence). V lost 6 bases to trimming and J lost 0 bases; unmatched junction nucleotides: 5. The CDR3 loop reads CASTRQGTSYEQYF. The CDR3 DNA is TGTGCCAGCACCAGACAGGGGACCTCCTACGAGCAGTACTTC. Filled out from reference TRBV5-4 and TRBJ2-7, the complete variable domain reads ETGVTQSPTHLIKTRGQQVTLRCSSQSGHNTVSWYQQALGQGPQFIFQYYREEENGRGNFPPRFSGLQFPNYSSELNVNALELDDSALYLCASTRQGTSYEQYFGPGTRLTVT.

This sequence joins TRBV6-6 and TRBJ1-6; a possible D gene is TRBD1 (5 bases). Looked up from germline, CDR1 is MNHNY and CDR2 is SVGAGI (reference sequence). The V and J ends lost 5 bases and 8 bases respectively, with 10 bases between them. The length of the CDR3 is 13 residues. CDR3 sequence reads: CASSPDNHSPLHF. The CDR3 DNA reads as TGTGCCAGCAGTCCGGACAACCATTCACCCCTCCACTTT.

The chain couples TRBV10-3 to TRBJ1-6; 8 bases are shared with TRBD1. Germline trimming cut 0 bases from V and 8 bases from J; bases unmatched to any gene: 6. In germline, CDR1 is ENHRY, CDR2 SYGVKD. This CDR3 contains 16 residues. CDR3 DNA: TGTGCCATCAGTGAGTCCGCGGGGACAGGACATTCACCCCTCCACTTT. Its translation is CAISESAGTGHSPLHF.

Only one count was recorded for this clone. Additional DNA sequences in this sample encode the identical CDR3. The chain joins TRBV7-2 to TRBJ1-5; D might be TRBD1 (6 bases). V lost 0 bases and J lost 1, with 7 bases in between. The germline V gene has CDR1 SGHTA and CDR2 FQGNSA. There are 15 residues in the CDR3. For the CDR3, the DNA is TGTGCCAGCAGCTTAGCTACAGGGAGCAATCAGCCCCAGCATTTT. Translated: CASSLATGSNQPQHF.

On this clone itself: Other DNA sequences in this specimen translate into the identical CDR3. The J gene is TRBJ2-3, the V gene TRBV7-2; possibly TRBD2 for D (5 bases). This CDR3 has 14 amino acids. V lost 4 bases to trimming and J lost 0 bases, with 8 bases between them. CDR1 is SGHTA and CDR2 is FQGNSA in the germline V gene. CDR3 sequence (DNA): TGTGCCAGCAGCTCAAGCGGAAGCACAGATACGCAGTATTTT. This gives the protein CASSSSGSTDTQYF.

V and J are TRBV5-1 and TRBJ1-6; D perhaps matches TRBD1 (6 bases). CDR1 and CDR2 (germline): SGHRS, YFSETQ. This CDR3 has 14 amino acids. V lost 5 bases and J lost 8, with 14 bases in between. The CDR3 is CASRGDRTYSPLHF. In DNA, the CDR3 is TGCGCCAGCAGGGGAGACAGGACATATTCACCCCTCCACTTT.

The chain joins TRBV6-6 to TRBJ1-6; D call uncertain. The CDR3 has 13 residues. The germline V gene has CDR1 MNHNY and CDR2 SVGAGI (reference sequence). Trimming left V 4 bases short and J 9 bases short, with 10 bases between. The CDR3 DNA reads TGTGCCAGCAGTTTAGTTGCCGCTTCACCCCTCCACTTT. Amino acids: CASSLVAASPLHF.